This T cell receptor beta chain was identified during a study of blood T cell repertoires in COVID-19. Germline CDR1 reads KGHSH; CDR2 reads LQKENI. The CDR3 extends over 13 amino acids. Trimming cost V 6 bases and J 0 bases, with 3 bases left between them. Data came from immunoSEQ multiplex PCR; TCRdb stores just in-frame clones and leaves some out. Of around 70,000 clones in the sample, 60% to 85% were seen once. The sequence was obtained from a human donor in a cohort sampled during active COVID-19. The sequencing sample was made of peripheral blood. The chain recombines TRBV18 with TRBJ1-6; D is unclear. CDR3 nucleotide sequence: TGTGCCAGCTCCGGCTCCTATAATTCACCCCTCCACTTT. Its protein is CASSGSYNSPLHF.